Listed below are T cell receptor beta chains from one sample, sequenced in a study of cytomegalovirus exposure and HLA in healthy donors. The protocol was immunoSEQ multiplex PCR, while the TCRdb copy is restricted to in-frame clones and leaves out a portion. The top ten hold about 0.7% of the sample, which has approximately 130,000 clones, 65% to 90% seen once. Sequencing used PBMCs. The receptors here all came from a man younger than 35 in good health and CMV-seronegative. CDR3s include the opening cysteine and the closing phenylalanine or tryptophan. The D gene is left open where the match is weak. The size entry is marked missing in some rows and otherwise reads once, few, many or a size class.

V gene	D gene	J gene	clone size	CDR3 DNA	CDR3 protein
TRBV27	-	TRBJ2-7	-	TGTGCCAGCAGTTTATCTACTAGCATCCACGAGCAGTACTTC	CASSLSTSIHEQYF
TRBV6-5	-	TRBJ2-1	-	TGTGCCAGCACACAGTTATCGGTTCCGAATGAGCAGTTCTTC	CASTQLSVPNEQFF
TRBV27	TRBD1	TRBJ2-7	once	TGTGCCAGCAGCGACAGGGGGGAGCGTTACGAGCAGTACTTC	CASSDRGERYEQYF
TRBV5-6	TRBD1	TRBJ2-5	-	TGTGCCAGCAGCGGCACAGGGGCCAAAGAGACCCAGTACTTC	CASSGTGAKETQYF
TRBV19	TRBD1	TRBJ2-7	-	TGTGCCAGTAGTATTGGACAGGGGATCTACGAGCAGTACTTC	CASSIGQGIYEQYF
TRBV7-2	-	TRBJ1-6	-	TGTGCCAGCAGCTTCGGGTCACCCCTCCACTTT	CASSFGSPLHF
TRBV11-2	-	TRBJ2-7	-	TGTGCCAGCAGCTTAGACAGGGTTGGGTACTTC	CASSLDRVGYF
TRBV4-1	TRBD2	TRBJ2-5	-	TGCGCCAGCAGCCAAGACCGGCCAGGACTAGCGGGTTCAGAGACCCAGTACTTC	CASSQDRPGLAGSETQYF
TRBV27	-	TRBJ1-4	-	TGTGCCAGCAGTTTACAGGGCCGTAAAGAAAAACTGTTTTTT	CASSLQGRKEKLFF
TRBV28	TRBD1	TRBJ1-5	-	TGTGCCAGCAACCCGGGACAGGGCTCGAATCAGCCCCAGCATTTT	CASNPGQGSNQPQHF
TRBV19	TRBD1	TRBJ1-2	few	TGTGCCAGTCGAAACAGGGGAGACTATGGCTACACCTTC	CASRNRGDYGYTF
TRBV7-2	TRBD2	TRBJ2-5	-	TGTGCCAGCAGCTTAGCGGGACTAGCGAGATCGGAGACCCAGTACTTC	CASSLAGLARSETQYF
TRBV2	-	TRBJ1-2	-	TGTGCCAGCAATCTGAGAGGGGGAGACTATGGCTACACCTTC	CASNLRGGDYGYTF
TRBV30	-	TRBJ1-1	-	TGTGCCTGGAGTCCTATCGGCACTGAAGCTTTCTTT	CAWSPIGTEAFF
TRBV2	-	TRBJ1-4	-	TGTGCCAGCAGCGCAGGGCGTACTAATGAAAAACTGTTTTTT	CASSAGRTNEKLFF
TRBV5-1	-	TRBJ1-1	-	TGCGCCAGCAGCTTGGCCCCGGGAATCGAAGGCACTGAAGCTTTCTTT	CASSLAPGIEGTEAFF
TRBV30	TRBD1	TRBJ1-1	-	TGTGCCTGGAGTGTAAGACAGGGGGCTGAAGCTTTCTTT	CAWSVRQGAEAFF
TRBV7-9	-	TRBJ2-6	-	TGTGCCAGCAGACAGGGAACCGGGGCCAACGTCCTGACTTTC	CASRQGTGANVLTF
TRBV4-3	-	TRBJ1-5	-	TGCGCCAGCAGCCAAGATTACAATAGCAATCAGCCCCAGCATTTT	CASSQDYNSNQPQHF
TRBV7-2	TRBD2	TRBJ2-1	-	TGTGCCAGCAGCCCCCAGTTTGGCGGGGGCTCCTACAATGAGCAGTTCTTC	CASSPQFGGGSYNEQFF
TRBV7-3	-	TRBJ2-5	-	TGTGCCAGCAGACCCAGGGGTCCTGGTGAGACCCAGTACTTC	CASRPRGPGETQYF
TRBV29-1	-	TRBJ1-3	-	TGCAGCGCCAGAGCCCAGGGTACCATATATTTT	CSARAQGTIYF
TRBV7-9	-	TRBJ1-1	-	TGTGCCAGCAGCTTTTCCCCCTTAATGAACACTGAAGCTTTCTTT	CASSFSPLMNTEAFF
TRBV5-1	TRBD1	TRBJ2-7	-	TGCGCCAGCAGCTTGCGCACGGGCGGGACAGGCTACGAGCAGTACTTC	CASSLRTGGTGYEQYF
TRBV6-5	TRBD1	TRBJ1-2	-	TGTGCCAGCAGTTACTCCTCAGGGGGCGCAATGGGGGGCTACACCTTC	CASSYSSGGAMGGYTF
TRBV2	TRBD1	TRBJ1-5	-	TGTGCCAGCAGTGAGGACAGGGGGGATCAGCCCCAGCATTTT	CASSEDRGDQPQHF
TRBV28	TRBD2	TRBJ2-3	-	TGTGCCAGCAGGGCTGCCGGGACTAGTGGAGATACGCAGTATTTT	CASRAAGTSGDTQYF
TRBV6-1	-	TRBJ2-1	-	TGTGCCAGCACCCAGGGGGGCCTATACAATGAGCAGTTCTTC	CASTQGGLYNEQFF
TRBV5-1	-	TRBJ1-5	-	TGCGCCAGCAGCTTGGAGGGGCCTAGCAATCAGCCCCAGCATTTT	CASSLEGPSNQPQHF
TRBV19	-	TRBJ2-7	-	TGTGCCAGTAGTATGGGACTGGTAAGCGACGAGCAGTACTTC	CASSMGLVSDEQYF
TRBV10-3	-	TRBJ2-5	-	TGTGCCATCGGCAGGGATCAAGAGACCCAGTACTTC	CAIGRDQETQYF
TRBV29-1	-	TRBJ2-1	-	TGCAGCGTACGACAGGTTCTGGTCAATGAGCAGTTCTTC	CSVRQVLVNEQFF
TRBV5-1	-	TRBJ1-1	-	TGCGCCAGCTCGTACCTGGATCGGGGCACTGAAGCTTTCTTT	CASSYLDRGTEAFF
TRBV6-1	-	TRBJ2-7	-	TGTGCCAGCAATCCAGGGAGGACCTACGAGCAGTACTTC	CASNPGRTYEQYF
TRBV5-4	-	TRBJ1-1	-	TGTGCCAGCATAGTCGGCGCAGGGAAAGGAACTGAAGCTTTCTTT	CASIVGAGKGTEAFF
TRBV7-8	TRBD1	TRBJ2-7	-	TGTGCCAGCAGCTTGGGGACAGCCCTCTACGAGCAGTACTTC	CASSLGTALYEQYF
TRBV4-1	TRBD1	TRBJ1-2	-	TGCGCCACCGGGACAGGCCTAAACTACACCTTC	CATGTGLNYTF
TRBV6-6	-	TRBJ1-4	-	TGTGCCAGCAGCCCAGGGTACCCTAATGAAAAACTGTTTTTT	CASSPGYPNEKLFF
TRBV30	-	TRBJ2-2	-	TGTGCCTGGGCTCGCTGGAGGGAAGCTAGGGGGGAGCTGTTTTTT	CAWARWREARGELFF
TRBV6-1	TRBD1	TRBJ1-6	-	TGTGCCAGCAGTGAAGGACGACAGGGTGGCTCACCCCTCCACTTT	CASSEGRQGGSPLHF
TRBV12-2	-	TRBJ2-1	-	TGTGCAAGTCGCTTACCACAGCCCGTCTCGGCACGAAGCAACTCCTACAATGAGCAGTTCTTC	CASRLPQPVSARSNSYNEQFF